Below, 10 T cell receptor beta chains from the same sample are listed, as sequenced in a study of cytomegalovirus exposure and HLA in healthy donors. The primer mix had 60 Vbeta and 13 Jbeta primers. The repertoire was sequenced with immunoSEQ multiplex PCR; TCRdb's copy has only in-frame clones and lacks some. The data hold 65,000 to 75,000 clones, with 65% to 70% observed a single time. Sequences were obtained from PBMCs. Receptors were obtained from a young woman in good health and CMV-seronegative.

The V call is TRBV5-6, the J call TRBJ2-7, with 9 bases lining up with TRBD1. Germline loops: CDR1 SGHDT, CDR2 YYEEEE. With V trimmed by 4 bases and J by 0 bases, 5 bases remained unmatched. The CDR3 extends over 15 amino acids. The chain's CDR3 is CASSPGQGLSYEQYF. The CDR3 DNA is TGTGCCAGCAGCCCGGGACAGGGACTCTCCTACGAGCAGTACTTC.

The rearrangement joins TRBV7-9 to TRBJ2-1, with 8 bases lining up with TRBD2. V was pared by 3 bases and J by 3 bases, with 4 bases of the junction left unmatched. The CDR3 extends over 15 amino acids. Germline assignment: CDR1 SEHNR and CDR2 FQNEAQ (reference sequence). The CDR3 loop reads CASSFTGGIYNEQFF. The CDR3 DNA sequence: TGTGCCAGCAGCTTTACGGGGGGGATCTACAATGAGCAGTTCTTC.

J is TRBJ1-2 and V is TRBV7-2; TRBD1 might be the D (5 bases). There are 14 residues in the CDR3. V lost 1 base and J lost 7, with 13 bases in between. Germline CDR1 SGHTA, CDR2 FQGNSA. The CDR3 DNA follows: TGTGCCAGCAGCTTAGTCGGCAGGGAAGGTGGCTACACCTTC. Protein sequence: CASSLVGREGGYTF.

This clone was observed once. The chain has TRBV28 and TRBJ1-2, with 9 bases aligning to TRBD1. V shed 8 bases, J shed 4 bases, and the junction held 8 bases outside the gene matches. Germline-derived CDR1 and CDR2 are MDHEN and SYDVKM. CDR3 length: 14 residues. The CDR3 DNA follows: TGTGCCAGCTCTCGGGACAGGGTCACCTATGGCTACACCTTC. It codes for CASSRDRVTYGYTF.

The V call is TRBV4-3, the J call TRBJ2-5; 11 bases agree with TRBD2. Germline V CDR1 and CDR2: LGHNA, YSLEER. This CDR3 region has 13 residues. V shed 8 bases and J 6 bases; nucleotides not matched to a gene: 5. This chain's CDR3 is CASGSGGGKTQYF. CDR3 nucleotide sequence: TGCGCCAGCGGTAGCGGGGGGGGAAAGACCCAGTACTTC.

This chain uses TRBV9 with TRBJ2-1, with 10 positions matching TRBD2. Germline lookup yields CDR1 SGDLS and CDR2 YYNGEE. The CDR3 covers 15 residues. Trimming cost V 0 bases and J 13 bases; bases outside gene matches: 10. CDR3 nucleotide sequence: TGTGCCAGCAGCGTAGGGTACCGGACTAGCGGACAACAGTTCTTC. The encoded protein is CASSVGYRTSGQQFF. The whole variable domain, filled in from reference TRBV9 and TRBJ2-1, reads DSGVTQTPKHLITATGQRVTLRCSPRSGDLSVYWYQQSLDQGLQFLIQYYNGEERAKGNILERFSAQQFPDLHSELNLSSLELGDSALYFCASSVGYRTSGQQFFGPGTRLTVL.

The V gene is TRBV5-6, the J gene TRBJ1-5, with D possibly being TRBD1 (6 bases). The CDR3 consists of 16 residues. From germline, CDR1 is SGHDT and CDR2 YYEEEE. Trimming removed 2 bases from V and 5 bases from J, with 17 bases in between. CDR3 bases: TGTGCCAGCAGCTTTGGGTACTACAGGGCGGATCAGCCCCAGCATTTT. Translating gives CASSFGYYRADQPQHF. Looking up the rest from reference TRBV5-6 and TRBJ1-5 gives the full variable domain: DAGVTQSPTHLIKTRGQQVTLRCSPKSGHDTVSWYQQALGQGPQFIFQYYEEEERQRGNFPDRFSGHQFPNYSSELNVNALLLGDSALYLCASSFGYYRADQPQHFGDGTRLSIL.

The rearrangement uses TRBV19 and TRBJ2-7, with D perhaps TRBD1 (6 bases). This CDR3 has 13 amino acids. Germline lookup yields CDR1 LNHDA and CDR2 SQIVND (reference sequence). V dropped 3 bases and J dropped 12 bases, with 18 bases sitting between them. CDR3 bases: TGTGCCAGTAGTATCGGACCTCAGGGGTCTACGTACTTC. Translated: CASSIGPQGSTYF.

This chain joins TRBV5-1 and TRBJ1-2; TRBD1 is a possible D gene (6 bases). Trimming removed 0 bases from V and 0 bases from J, with 9 bases in between. Germline V gene sequence: CDR1 SGHRS, CDR2 YFSETQ. The CDR3 is 15 amino acids. In DNA form, the CDR3 reads TGCGCCAGCAGCTTGGCACAGGGTTCTAACTATGGCTACACCTTC. Encoded protein: CASSLAQGSNYGYTF.

This clone was seen more than once but under ten times. The chain couples TRBV28 to TRBJ1-2, with D hard to call. With 3 bases removed from V and 8 bases from J, the gap between germline ends came to 10 bases. CDR1 is MDHEN and CDR2 is SYDVKM in the germline V gene. The CDR3 has 12 amino acids. The CDR3 protein is CASSFPGGGYTF. DNA for the CDR3: TGTGCCAGCAGTTTCCCCGGAGGGGGCTACACCTTC.